The 19 T cell receptor beta chains below all came from one sample that was sequenced in a study of OX40 agonist ivuxolimab in advanced cancers. Repertoires were generated with immunoSEQ multiplex PCR, while TCRdb's copy carries only in-frame clones and drops some. This sample has about 63,000 clones, with roughly 81% found just once. The sample in question was CD4+ or CD8+ T cells sorted from blood, obtained in a trial of the OX40 agonist ivuxolimab. Receptors originate from an adult with an advanced solid tumor such as melanoma, head and neck, liver or kidney cancer.

The V and J genes are TRBV4-2 and TRBJ2-2, with a tentative D call TRBD1 (5 bases). Germline values: CDR1 LGHNA, CDR2 YNFKEQ. Trimming took off 0 bases at V and 0 bases at J, with 14 bases between the two ends. CDR3 length: 18 residues. The CDR3 spells CASSQEGVGPSNTGELFF. The CDR3 bases are TGTGCCAGCAGCCAAGAAGGGGTCGGACCCTCGAACACCGGGGAGCTGTTTTTT.

The gene calls are TRBV7-9 and TRBJ1-6; D remains unclear. V was trimmed by 5 bases and J by 6 bases, leaving 17 bases between them. The germline V gene encodes CDR1 SEHNR and CDR2 FQNEAQ (reference sequence). The CDR3 is made up of 16 amino acids. The CDR3 nucleotides read TGTGCCAGCAGCCGCGGCGGGGTAGGCGGTAATTCACCCCTCCACTTT. This gives the protein CASSRGGVGGNSPLHF. Looking up the rest from reference TRBV7-9 and TRBJ1-6 gives the full variable domain: DTGVSQNPRHKITKRGQNVTFRCDPISEHNRLYWYRQTLGQGPEFLTYFQNEAQLEKSRLLSDRFSAERPKGSFSTLEIQRTEQGDSAMYLCASSRGGVGGNSPLHFGNGTRLTVT.

This chain joins TRBV30 and TRBJ2-3; D gene uncertain. Germline assignment: CDR1 GTSNPN and CDR2 SVGIG (reference sequence). CDR3 size: 13 residues. V was trimmed by 3 bases and J by 9 bases, leaving 16 bases between them. The CDR3 bases are TGTGCCTGGAGCGAAAACCCGGTCGGAACGCAGTATTTT. Translating it yields CAWSENPVGTQYF.

This clone was seen a handful of times. The rearrangement joins TRBV18 to TRBJ1-2; D gene unclear. This CDR3 region has 13 residues. Germline CDR1 and CDR2: KGHSH and LQKENI. V lost 2 bases, J lost 7 bases, and 11 bases lay in between. The DNA of the CDR3 is TGTGCCAGCTCACCATCAGAAGAAAGTGGCTACACCTTC. Its translation: CASSPSEESGYTF.

The genes are TRBV5-8 and TRBJ1-5; D not resolved. The CDR3 covers 14 residues. Trimming took 1 base from V and 5 from J, leaving 10 bases between them. Looked up from germline, CDR1 is SGHTS and CDR2 is YDEGEE. The CDR3 loop reads CASSLRGWDQPQHF. DNA for the CDR3: TGTGCCAGCAGCTTGCGGGGATGGGATCAGCCCCAGCATTTT.

The chain uses TRBV2 and TRBJ2-7; 10 nucleotides match TRBD2. V lost 5 bases and J lost 4; bases outside the gene matches: 11. The CDR3 is 16 residues long. The germline CDR1 and CDR2 sequences are SNHLY and FYNNEI. CDR3 residues: CASSSLLAGVGYEQYF. CDR3 nucleotide sequence: TGTGCCAGCAGTTCCCTCCTAGCGGGAGTCGGGTACGAGCAGTACTTC.

The V gene is TRBV11-2, the J gene TRBJ2-7, with a tentative D call TRBD2 (6 bases). The germline V gene encodes CDR1 SGHAT and CDR2 FQNNGV. The CDR3 runs 14 residues. Here the CDR3 reads CASEGGGAAYEQYF. CDR3 DNA: TGTGCGAGCGAAGGTGGAGGGGCAGCGTACGAGCAGTACTTC.

This chain uses TRBV28 with TRBJ1-5; 7 bases align to TRBD1. This CDR3 has 15 residues. With 9 bases clipped from V and 3 bases from J, the junction kept 11 bases outside the gene matches. Germline loops: CDR1 MDHEN, CDR2 SYDVKM. The CDR3 DNA reads TGTGCCAGTCTTCAGGGGGGGAACAACAATCAGCCCCAGCATTTT. Translated: CASLQGGNNNQPQHF.

V usage is TRBV7-2 and J usage is TRBJ1-5, with no clear D. The CDR3 spans 14 residues. Per the germline V gene, CDR1 is SGHTA and CDR2 is FQGNSA. The V gene lost 0 bases and the J gene lost 0 bases, with 3 bases spanning the gap. The CDR3 DNA reads TGTGCCAGCAGCTTAGCCCGTAGCAATCAGCCCCAGCATTTT. Amino acids: CASSLARSNQPQHF.

The chain recombines TRBV11-2 with TRBJ1-5; 10 bases are shared with TRBD1. Germline CDR1 and CDR2: SGHAT and FQNNGV. The V segment lost 1 base and the J segment 9 bases; nucleotides outside the gene matches: 9. This CDR3 comprises 16 residues. CDR3 residues: CASSLAAGTGAGPQHF. Here the CDR3 DNA reads TGTGCCAGCAGCTTAGCGGCGGGGACAGGGGCCGGGCCCCAGCATTTT.

V usage is TRBV19 and J usage is TRBJ2-1; TRBD2 matches at 7 bases. J gave up 2 bases and V 3 bases, and 7 bases lay outside the gene matches. Germline V gene lookup returns CDR1 LNHDA and CDR2 SQIVND (reference sequence). The CDR3 has 16 residues. CDR3 region: CASSITGGLTYNEQFF. CDR3 DNA sequence: TGTGCCAGTAGTATTACGGGAGGTCTAACCTACAATGAGCAGTTCTTC.

The chain joins TRBV11-2 to TRBJ2-3, with 8 positions matching TRBD2. V was clipped by 1 base and J by 1 base; unmatched bases: 1. The germline V gene encodes CDR1 SGHAT and CDR2 FQNNGV. The CDR3 sequence is 15 residues long. Here the CDR3 reads CASSLAAGGTDTQYF. The DNA for the CDR3 is TGTGCCAGCAGCTTAGCAGCGGGGGGCACAGATACGCAGTATTTT.

This sequence joins TRBV11-3 and TRBJ1-3, with D perhaps TRBD1 (5 bases). V was pared by 7 bases and J by 2 bases, with 15 bases between. There are 15 residues in the CDR3. The germline V gene encodes CDR1 SGHNT and CDR2 YENEEA. CDR3 nucleotides: TGTGCCAGCAAATCGATCGGGGCAGCTGGAAACACCATATATTTT. This encodes CASKSIGAAGNTIYF.

The rearrangement links TRBV6-5 to TRBJ2-7; D might be TRBD1 (6 bases). The CDR3 contains 13 residues. Between the trimmed V and J ends, which lost 6 bases and 3 bases, there was a span of 12 bases. Germline values: CDR1 MNHEY, CDR2 SVGAGI. CDR3 amino acids: CASRRLQGYEQYF. In DNA, the CDR3 is TGTGCCAGCAGAAGACTACAGGGCTACGAGCAGTACTTC.

This clone appeared a few times. The V and J genes are TRBV30 and TRBJ1-5; D is undetermined. The CDR3 spans 12 residues. Germline CDR1 is GTSNPN and CDR2 is SVGIG (reference sequence). V shed 8 bases and J shed 5 bases, with 13 bases lying between them. The CDR3 nucleotides read TGTGCCGCGGGTCGGCCTGATCAGCCCCAGCATTTT. Translating gives CAAGRPDQPQHF.

The chain links TRBV15 to TRBJ1-5; D gene ambiguous. The CDR3 length is 14 residues. Germline-derived CDR1 and CDR2 are LNHNV and YYDKDF (reference sequence). Trimming shortened V by 0 bases and J by 2 bases, and 5 bases separated the two germline ends. The DNA for the CDR3 is TGTGCCACCAGCAGAGAGGAGGGCAATCAGCCCCAGCATTTT. This encodes CATSREEGNQPQHF.

The rearrangement joins TRBV7-3 to TRBJ2-2, with 7 bases matching TRBD2. The CDR3 is made up of 13 amino acids. With V trimmed by 10 bases and J by 3 bases, 5 bases remained unmatched. The germline V gene has CDR1 SGHTA and CDR2 FQGTGA. DNA for the CDR3: TGTGCCACTAGCGGATCTCACACCGGGGAGCTGTTTTTT. Translating gives CATSGSHTGELFF. Full variable domain (rest looked up from reference TRBV7-3 and TRBJ2-2): GAGVSQTPSNKVTEKGKYVELRCDPISGHTALYWYRQSLGQGPEFLIYFQGTGAADDSGLPNDRFFAVRPEGSVSTLKIQRTERGDSAVYLCATSGSHTGELFFGEGSRLTVL.

V is TRBV2 and J is TRBJ2-1; either TRBD1 or TRBD2 may supply D (6 bases each). The V gene's germline CDR1 is SNHLY and CDR2 FYNNEI. This CDR3 region has 15 residues. Trimming took off 3 bases at V and 8 bases at J, with 17 bases between the two ends. The CDR3 DNA reads as TGTGCCAGCAGTGAGAGGGACTCCGGGGGCCATGAGCAGTTCTTC. This encodes CASSERDSGGHEQFF.

V and J are TRBV10-3 and TRBJ2-1; 7 bases are shared with TRBD2. The germline CDR1 and CDR2 sequences are ENHRY and SYGVKD. The length of the CDR3 is 12 residues. The junction had 5 bases not matched to a gene; V was cut back by 3 bases and J by 12 bases. The DNA of the CDR3 is TGTGCCATCAGTGACCAACGGGAGGTGCAGTTCTTC. Translation gives CAISDQREVQFF.